One sample yielded the 26 T cell receptor beta chains listed below, sequenced in a study of CD8 T cells in ankylosing spondylitis. One entry per CDR3 protein results from TCRdb running MiXCR on the 5' RACE reads. The sample contains 300,000 to 350,000 distinct CDR3 sequences, less than 25% of which appear only once. Sequencing was carried out using blood, either unsorted or a sorted T cell fraction (not recorded which). Receptor source: a female donor with ankylosing spondylitis or in good health (not recorded which).

The J gene is TRBJ1-1, the V gene TRBV7-9; D might be TRBD1 (5 bases). Trimming cost V 2 bases and J 4 bases, with 11 bases left between them. The germline CDR1 and CDR2 sequences are SEHNR and FQNEAQ (reference sequence). The CDR3 has 14 amino acids. CDR3 protein: CASSLKGRSTEAFF. The DNA of the CDR3 is TGTGCCAGCAGCTTAAAGGGGCGTAGCACTGAAGCTTTCTTT.

The rearrangement joins TRBV4-2 to TRBJ2-2; D is possibly TRBD1 (5 bases). This CDR3 comprises 18 residues. CDR1 and CDR2 from the germline V gene are LGHNA and YNFKEQ. V lost 1 base to trimming and J lost 4 bases, with 19 bases between them. The CDR3 reads CASSQAGSAEARTGELFF. CDR3 coding DNA: TGTGCCAGCAGCCAAGCAGGGTCGGCAGAGGCCCGCACCGGGGAGCTGTTTTTT.

This chain links TRBV18 with TRBJ2-7; tentatively, D is TRBD1 (6 bases). The germline V and J ends were trimmed by 3 bases and 3 bases, with 12 bases remaining between them. Germline V gene lookup returns CDR1 KGHSH and CDR2 LQKENI. This CDR3 has 14 amino acids. The CDR3 region has the DNA TGTGCCAGCTCACCGGCAGGGGATGGCTACGAGCAGTACTTC. It encodes CASSPAGDGYEQYF.

This clonotype came up a few times. The chain uses TRBV4-3 and TRBJ2-3, with D tentatively TRBD1 or TRBD2 (5 bases each). Germline CDR1 is LGHNA and CDR2 is YSLEER. CDR3 size: 19 residues. The V end lost 4 bases, the J end lost 4 bases, and 27 bases lay between the germline ends. The CDR3 region is CASSPYYPRGSSSADTQYF. The CDR3, as DNA: TGCGCCAGCAGCCCTTACTACCCGAGGGGATCGTCCAGCGCAGATACGCAGTATTTT.

The chain is built from TRBV6-5 and TRBJ1-5; D is unresolved. CDR1 is MNHEY and CDR2 is SVGAGI in the germline V gene. Deletions cut 4 bases from V and 3 bases from J, with 7 bases between. The CDR3 sequence is 13 residues long. The chain's CDR3 is CASSSVSNQPQHF. CDR3 coding DNA: TGTGCCAGCAGTTCAGTATCCAATCAGCCCCAGCATTTT.

The chain couples TRBV6-5 to TRBJ1-1; D is ambiguous. Germline loops: CDR1 MNHEY, CDR2 SVGAGI. With 0 bases removed from V and 1 base from J, the gap between germline ends came to 9 bases. This CDR3 comprises 15 residues. CDR3 amino acids: CASSYSLARNTEAFF. The CDR3 nucleotides are TGTGCCAGCAGTTACTCTCTTGCCCGGAACACTGAAGCTTTCTTT.

The chain links TRBV7-9 to TRBJ1-1, with 9 bases lining up with TRBD1. The germline gives CDR1 SEHNR, CDR2 FQNEAQ (reference sequence). With 3 bases clipped from V and 4 bases from J, the junction kept 6 bases outside the gene matches. The CDR3 totals 15 residues. CDR3 amino acids: CASSFYRQGGTEAFF. The CDR3 DNA follows: TGTGCCAGCAGCTTCTATAGACAGGGGGGCACTGAAGCTTTCTTT. The entire variable domain, with the rest obtained from reference TRBV7-9 and TRBJ1-1, is as follows: DTGVSQNPRHKITKRGQNVTFRCDPISEHNRLYWYRQTLGQGPEFLTYFQNEAQLEKSRLLSDRFSAERPKGSFSTLEIQRTEQGDSAMYLCASSFYRQGGTEAFFGQGTRLTVV.

This clonotype was counted ten times or more. The chain employs TRBV7-2 and TRBJ2-1, with D tentatively TRBD1 or TRBD2 (5 bases each). With 3 bases removed from V and 1 base from J, the gap between germline ends came to 7 bases. Germline CDR1 and CDR2: SGHTA and FQGNSA. This CDR3 is built from 14 residues. The CDR3 DNA reads as TGTGCCAGCAGCTTGAGGGGTTCCTACAATGAGCAGTTCTTC. It translates to CASSLRGSYNEQFF.

The table lists this clonotype with a few counts. The chain joins TRBV12-3 or TRBV12-4 to TRBJ2-7; no definite D call. Trimming left V 4 bases short and J 8 bases short, with 15 bases between. The CDR3 runs 13 residues. Here the CDR3 DNA reads TGTGCCAGCAGTTCCCCACTTGAGGCGCAGCAGTACTTC. It translates to CASSSPLEAQQYF.

J is TRBJ2-2 and V is TRBV19, with D uncertain. Germline-derived CDR1 and CDR2 are LNHDA and SQIVND (reference sequence). The ends were cut back, 11 bases at V and 7 bases at J, with 23 bases in the middle. The CDR3 covers 15 residues. CDR3 in amino acids: CASKSGHSEYGELFF. The CDR3 bases are TGTGCCTCAAAGTCCGGGCACTCAGAGTACGGGGAGCTGTTTTTT.

This clonotype was counted many times. The chain is built from TRBV12-3 or TRBV12-4 and TRBJ1-2; D is uncertain. This CDR3 has 16 amino acids. V was cut by 3 bases and J by 0 bases, with 14 bases left in between. The CDR3 reads CASSFARRRANYGYTF. DNA of the CDR3: TGTGCCAGCAGTTTCGCGCGCAGGAGAGCTAACTATGGCTACACCTTC.

The chain recombines TRBV7-2 with TRBJ1-2; perhaps TRBD1 as D (5 bases). The germline gives CDR1 SGHTA, CDR2 FQGNSA. V lost 8 bases and J 7 bases, leaving 11 bases between the germline ends. There are 11 residues in the CDR3. Here the CDR3 reads CASLGGSGYTF. The CDR3 DNA follows: TGTGCCAGCTTGGGGGGGAGTGGCTACACCTTC. The entire variable domain, with the rest obtained from reference TRBV7-2 and TRBJ1-2, is as follows: GAGVSQSPSNKVTEKGKDVELRCDPISGHTALYWYRQSLGQGLEFLIYFQGNSAPDKSGLPSDRFSAERTGGSVSTLTIQRTQQEDSAVYLCASLGGSGYTFGSGTRLTVV.

The chain employs TRBV20-1 and TRBJ2-7; TRBD2 aligns across 7 bases. After removal of 2 bases from V and 3 bases from J, the junction contained 4 bases not matched to a gene. In germline, CDR1 is DFQATT, CDR2 SNEGSKA (reference sequence). This CDR3 is built from 13 residues. In nucleotides, the CDR3 is TGCAGTGCTAGATCGGGGACTATCTACGAGCAGTACTTC. Its translation: CSARSGTIYEQYF.

This clonotype was observed a handful of times. The chain carries TRBV7-9 and TRBJ2-5; TRBD1 aligns across 8 bases. Germline CDR1 is SEHNR and CDR2 is FQNEAQ (reference sequence). The CDR3 has 16 residues. V shed 5 bases, J shed 2 bases, and the junction held 10 bases outside the gene matches. CDR3 nucleotides: TGTGCCAGCAGCCCCCCCAGAAACAGGGGGCAAGAGACCCAGTACTTC. Its translation: CASSPPRNRGQETQYF.

The V gene is TRBV5-4, the J gene TRBJ2-6; D gene uncertain. The length of the CDR3 is 14 residues. V was clipped by 4 bases and J by 1 base, with 6 bases between them. CDR1 is SGHNT and CDR2 is YYREEE in the germline V gene (reference sequence). CDR3 nucleotides: TGTGCCAGCAGCCCTCTTTCTGGGGCCAACGTCCTGACTTTC. As protein: CASSPLSGANVLTF.

The rearrangement links TRBV24-1 to TRBJ1-1, with a tentative D call TRBD1 (6 bases). The germline V gene encodes CDR1 KGHDR and CDR2 SFDVKD. With 6 bases removed from V and 2 bases from J, the gap between germline ends came to 9 bases. This CDR3 has 13 residues. The DNA for the CDR3 is TGTGCCACCAGTCAGGGGACCAACACTGAAGCTTTCTTT. This gives the protein CATSQGTNTEAFF.

V is TRBV6-1 and J is TRBJ2-1; 9 bases are shared with TRBD1. The CDR3 is 15 amino acids. V shed 4 bases and J 6 bases; nucleotides not matched to a gene: 7. CDR1 is MNHNS and CDR2 is SASEGT in the germline V gene. CDR3 DNA: TGTGCCAGCAGTGGCCGGACAGGGGCCGGCAATGAGCAGTTCTTC. Translation: CASSGRTGAGNEQFF.

The chain couples TRBV5-1 to TRBJ2-7; 9 nucleotides agree with TRBD1. CDR3 length: 15 amino acids. The junction had 10 bases not matched to a gene; V was cut back by 4 bases and J by 5 bases. CDR1 SGHRS and CDR2 YFSETQ come from the germline V gene. CDR3 nucleotide sequence: TGCGCCAGCAGCCTTCTACAGGGGGCTGTCGACGAGCAGTACTTC. This gives the protein CASSLLQGAVDEQYF.

The V gene is TRBV5-1, the J gene TRBJ2-5, with a weak D call TRBD2 (5 bases). V lost 0 bases to trimming and J lost 6 bases, with 9 bases between them. Germline-derived CDR1 and CDR2 are SGHRS and YFSETQ. The CDR3 extends over 13 amino acids. The CDR3 loop reads CASSLGSEKTQYF. The CDR3 DNA sequence: TGCGCCAGCAGCTTGGGTAGCGAGAAGACCCAGTACTTC.

The V and J genes are TRBV28 and TRBJ1-5; 8 nucleotides line up with TRBD1. This CDR3 is 14 amino acids long. The V and J ends lost 4 bases and 8 bases, in that order; junction bases with no gene match: 7. The germline gives CDR1 MDHEN, CDR2 SYDVKM. This CDR3 reads CASSSQGAKEPQHF. The CDR3 DNA sequence: TGTGCCAGCAGTTCCCAGGGGGCTAAAGAGCCCCAGCATTTT.

This clonotype was observed a few times. This chain connects TRBV2 to TRBJ2-1; 10 nucleotides match TRBD2. The germline CDR1 and CDR2 sequences are SNHLY and FYNNEI. Trimming removed 7 bases from V and 8 bases from J; junction bases left unmatched: 2. CDR3 length: 12 amino acids. The CDR3 sequence is CASKLAGYEQFF. In DNA, the CDR3 is TGTGCCAGCAAACTAGCGGGATATGAGCAGTTCTTC.

This clonotype was counted at least ten times. V usage is TRBV10-3 and J usage is TRBJ1-2; 8 bases align to TRBD1. The CDR3 totals 17 residues. In germline, CDR1 is ENHRY, CDR2 SYGVKD. The trim removed 4 bases at V and 4 bases at J, leaving 14 bases unmatched. The CDR3 DNA reads TGTGCCATCAGTGGTACTGACAGGGGCCGGTCCCGCTATGGCTACACCTTC. Translation: CAISGTDRGRSRYGYTF.

The sample holds a few counts of this clonotype. CDR3 nucleotide sequence: TGCAGTGCTACACTCTTTCAGGGGAGCACAGATACGCAGTATTTT. It codes for CSATLFQGSTDTQYF. The chain joins TRBV20-1 to TRBJ2-3, with D perhaps matching TRBD1 (6 bases). This CDR3 is built from 15 residues. Trimming stripped 4 bases from V and 0 bases from J, with 14 bases between. CDR1 and CDR2 (germline): DFQATT, SNEGSKA (reference sequence).

The chain is built from TRBV7-8 and TRBJ2-1; 8 bases line up with TRBD1. The V segment lost 1 base and the J segment 12 bases; nucleotides outside the gene matches: 5. The germline V gene has CDR1 SGHVS and CDR2 FQNEAQ. The CDR3 runs 13 residues. CDR3 bases: TGTGCCAGCAGCTTAGGACAGGGGATGGGGCAGTTCTTC. Protein: CASSLGQGMGQFF.

The J gene is TRBJ2-1, the V gene TRBV6-2 or TRBV6-3; TRBD2 matches 8 bases. V lost 8 bases to trimming and J lost 5 bases; unmatched junction nucleotides: 11. The CDR3 is made up of 15 amino acids. CDR1 is MNHEY, CDR2 SVGEGT, per germline. The CDR3 nucleotides read TGTGCCAGCGGTTTAGCGGGACGACTTAACAATGAGCAGTTCTTC. As protein: CASGLAGRLNNEQFF.

The rearrangement links TRBV4-3 to TRBJ2-3; D may be TRBD2 (5 bases). The germline CDR1 and CDR2 sequences are LGHNA and YSLEER. The CDR3 contains 16 residues. Trimming left V 1 base short and J 2 bases short, with 13 bases between. CDR3 nucleotides: TGCGCCAGCAGCCAAGGGCGGGCCCTAGCCACAGATACGCAGTATTTT. Translated: CASSQGRALATDTQYF.